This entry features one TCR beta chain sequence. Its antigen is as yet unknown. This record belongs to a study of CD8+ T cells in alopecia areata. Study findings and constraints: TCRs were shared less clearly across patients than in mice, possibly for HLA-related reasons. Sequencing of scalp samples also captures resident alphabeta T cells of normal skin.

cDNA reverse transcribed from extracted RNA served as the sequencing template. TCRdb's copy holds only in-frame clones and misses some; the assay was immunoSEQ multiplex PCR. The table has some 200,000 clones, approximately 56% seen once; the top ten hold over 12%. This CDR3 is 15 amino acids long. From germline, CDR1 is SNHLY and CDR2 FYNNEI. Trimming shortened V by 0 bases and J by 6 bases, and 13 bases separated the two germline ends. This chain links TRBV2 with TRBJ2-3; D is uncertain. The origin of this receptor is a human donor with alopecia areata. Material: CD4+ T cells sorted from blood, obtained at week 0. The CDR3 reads CASSEARAVRDTQYF. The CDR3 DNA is TGTGCCAGCAGTGAAGCCCGGGCGGTCCGCGATACGCAGTATTTT. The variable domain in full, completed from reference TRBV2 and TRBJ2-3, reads EPEVTQTPSHQVTQMGQEVILRCVPISNHLYFYWYRQILGQKVEFLVSFYNNEISEKSEIFDDQFSVERPDGSNFTLKIRSTKLEDSAMYFCASSEARAVRDTQYFGPGTRLTVL.